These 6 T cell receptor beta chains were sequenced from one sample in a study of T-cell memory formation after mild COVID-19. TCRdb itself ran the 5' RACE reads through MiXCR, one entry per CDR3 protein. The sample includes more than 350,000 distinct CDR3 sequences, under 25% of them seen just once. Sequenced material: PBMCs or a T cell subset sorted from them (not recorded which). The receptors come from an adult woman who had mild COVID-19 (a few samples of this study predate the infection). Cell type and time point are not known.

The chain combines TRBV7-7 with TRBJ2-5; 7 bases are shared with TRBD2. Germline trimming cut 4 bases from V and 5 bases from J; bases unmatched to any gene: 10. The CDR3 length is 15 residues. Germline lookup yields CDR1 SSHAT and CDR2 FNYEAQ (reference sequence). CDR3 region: CASSSRDYRGETQYF. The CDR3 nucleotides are TGTGCCAGCAGCTCCCGGGACTACCGAGGGGAGACCCAGTACTTC.

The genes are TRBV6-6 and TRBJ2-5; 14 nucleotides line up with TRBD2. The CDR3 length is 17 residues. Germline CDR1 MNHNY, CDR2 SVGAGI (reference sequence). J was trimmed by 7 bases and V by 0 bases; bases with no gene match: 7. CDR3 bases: TGTGCCAGCAGTTACTCCGGACTAGCGGGAGGCCCGGGGACCCAGTACTTC. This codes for CASSYSGLAGGPGTQYF.

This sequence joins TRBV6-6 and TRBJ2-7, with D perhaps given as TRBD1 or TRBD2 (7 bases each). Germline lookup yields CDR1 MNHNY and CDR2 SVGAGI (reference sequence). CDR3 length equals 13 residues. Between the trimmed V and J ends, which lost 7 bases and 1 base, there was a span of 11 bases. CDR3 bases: TGTGCCAGCACAGGGGGGGTATCCTACGAGCAGTACTTC. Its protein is CASTGGVSYEQYF.

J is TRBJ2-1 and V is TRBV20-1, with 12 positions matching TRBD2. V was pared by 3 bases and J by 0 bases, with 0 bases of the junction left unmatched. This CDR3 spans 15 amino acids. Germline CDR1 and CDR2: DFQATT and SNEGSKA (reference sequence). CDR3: CSARTSGSSYNEQFF. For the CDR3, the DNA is TGCAGTGCTAGGACTAGCGGGAGCTCCTACAATGAGCAGTTCTTC.

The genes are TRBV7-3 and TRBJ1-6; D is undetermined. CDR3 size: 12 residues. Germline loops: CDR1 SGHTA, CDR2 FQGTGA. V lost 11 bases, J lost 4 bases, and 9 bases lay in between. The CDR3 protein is CACGQYNSPLHF. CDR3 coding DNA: TGTGCCTGCGGGCAGTATAATTCACCCCTCCACTTT.

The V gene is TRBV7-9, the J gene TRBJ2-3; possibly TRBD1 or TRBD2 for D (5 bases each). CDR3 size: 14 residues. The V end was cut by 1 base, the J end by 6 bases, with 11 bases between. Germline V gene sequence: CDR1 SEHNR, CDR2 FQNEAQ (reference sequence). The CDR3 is CASSLGGALDTQYF. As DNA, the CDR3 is TGTGCCAGCAGCTTAGGAGGGGCGTTGGATACGCAGTATTTT.